The sequence of this T cell receptor beta chain was determined in a study of blood T cell repertoires in COVID-19. Clones were read by immunoSEQ multiplex PCR, and TCRdb kept only the in-frame ones, dropping some. The sample lists some 120,000 clones, roughly 90% occurring once. V was pared by 3 bases and J by 1 base, with 13 bases between. The CDR3 is 15 amino acids. CDR1 is SGHTA, CDR2 FQGNSA, per germline. This clone has more than one count but fewer than ten. This chain connects TRBV7-2 to TRBJ2-7; D is possibly TRBD2 (6 bases). The TCR sequence derives from a man aged 45-65 years with acute or convalescent COVID-19. Sequenced sample: peripheral blood. The CDR3 reads CASSLGGGSSYEQYF. DNA for the CDR3: TGTGCCAGCAGCTTGGGAGGAGGGTCATCCTACGAGCAGTACTTC.